The source of this TCR beta chain is a study of shared clonotypes between healthy human individuals. Whole-study findings and limits: Shared clonotypes across all four donors exceeded non-shared ones in generation probability. What naive subsets generally showed was a larger estimated richness than memory subsets showed.

The assay ran at deep level. The data were produced by immunoSEQ multiplex PCR, yet TCRdb's version contains in-frame clones alone and is incomplete. Of about 2 million clones in the sample, roughly 95% are singletons; the top ten hold approximately 1%. A word on this clone: No antigen is known for it.

The naive CD8 population came from CD45RO-negative cells selected for CCR7, without terminally differentiated effector memory CD45RA+ cells. Nashville, Tennessee was home to all donors, who were Caucasian adults. Per the germline V gene, CDR1 is MGHRA and CDR2 is YSYEKL. The CDR3 spans 14 residues. V gave up 4 bases and J gave up 4 bases, with 14 bases separating them. This chain joins TRBV4-1 and TRBJ2-7, with D perhaps TRBD1 (5 bases). The sequence was collected from a man between 18 and 35 years old in good health. The sample comprised naive CD8+ T cells sorted from blood. The CDR3 loop reads CASSPSGSGYEQYF. The CDR3 coding sequence is TGCGCCAGCAGCCCTAGTGGGTCAGGGTACGAGCAGTACTTC.